This TCR beta chain was recorded in a study of prognosis after radiotherapy for stage I lung cancer. The wider study: Distant metastases were recorded in a handful of patients after radiotherapy, at a median of about 7 months, and no significant progression was recorded in about 16.

Genomic DNA yielded TCR beta CDR3, amplified by two-round multiplex PCR. Used in first-round PCR were primers specific to each TRBV and TRBJ gene. The second round of PCR employed universal primers. TCRdb independently ran MiXCR on the multiplex PCR reads; one entry per CDR3 protein. The sample yields about 26,000 distinct CDR3 sequences, approximately 31% seen once. The germline gives CDR1 MDHEN, CDR2 SYDVKM. The V end was cut by 2 bases, the J end by 0 bases, with 31 bases between. The CDR3 has 22 residues. With two time points in the design, approximately 6 milliliters of peripheral blood were drawn at each one.

The sequence was obtained from a donor aged 50 or older with non-small cell lung cancer. The chain joins TRBV28 to TRBJ1-2, with D possibly being TRBD1 (6 bases). The sample consisted of PBMCs, taken before or after stereotactic body radiation therapy (not recorded which). DNA of the CDR3: TGTGCCAGCAGTTTAGAACGCGACAGGTTTCTATCTCTGGATTCTACTAACTATGGCTACACCTTC. Its protein is CASSLERDRFLSLDSTNYGYTF.